Reported below is one TCR beta chain. The same CDR3 also results from other DNA sequences found in this sample. TCRdb's copy holds only in-frame clones and misses some; the assay was immunoSEQ multiplex PCR. Of about 180,000 clones listed, roughly 84% are singletons. V lost 0 bases and J lost 0, with 9 bases in between. The germline V gene has CDR1 LGHDT and CDR2 YNNKEL (reference sequence). CDR3 size: 15 residues. This specimen belongs to a study of blood T cell repertoires in COVID-19. Overall study: PBMCs, B-cell-depleted T cells, or T cells provided the cDNA or gDNA that made up the material.

The TCR was taken from a human donor in a cohort sampled during active COVID-19. The sequencing input was peripheral blood. This rearrangement joins TRBV3-1 (or the pseudogene TRBV3-2) to TRBJ2-7; weak D call: TRBD2 (5 bases). CDR3 residues: CASSQDPGSSYEQYF. Written as DNA, the CDR3 is TGTGCCAGCAGCCAAGATCCTGGGAGCTCCTACGAGCAGTACTTC.